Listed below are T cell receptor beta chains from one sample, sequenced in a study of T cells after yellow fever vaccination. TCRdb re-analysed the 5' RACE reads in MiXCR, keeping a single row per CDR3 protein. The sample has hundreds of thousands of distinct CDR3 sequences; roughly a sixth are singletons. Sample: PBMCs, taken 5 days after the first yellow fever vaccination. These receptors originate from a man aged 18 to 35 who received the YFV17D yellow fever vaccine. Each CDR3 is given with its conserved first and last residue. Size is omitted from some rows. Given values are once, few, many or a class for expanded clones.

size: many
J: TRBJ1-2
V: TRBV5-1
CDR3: CATKQGEEGYTF

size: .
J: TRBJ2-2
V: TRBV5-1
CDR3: CASTSGTGGIGELFF

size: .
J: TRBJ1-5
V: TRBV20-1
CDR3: CSASQGVRANNQPQHF

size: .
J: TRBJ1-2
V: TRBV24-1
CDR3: CATSALRLRSYGYTF

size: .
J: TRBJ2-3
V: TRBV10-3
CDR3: CAISDTPSTDTQYF

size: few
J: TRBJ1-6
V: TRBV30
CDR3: CAWEQGIDSPLHF

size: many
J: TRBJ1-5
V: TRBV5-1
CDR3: CASSLEGNSNQPQHF

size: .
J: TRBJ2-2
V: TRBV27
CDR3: CASSYTGGGTGELFF

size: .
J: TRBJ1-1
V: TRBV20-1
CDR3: CSAARHSNTEAFF

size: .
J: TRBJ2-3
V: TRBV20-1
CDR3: CSARPQPDTQYF

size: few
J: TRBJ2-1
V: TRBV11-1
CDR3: CASSFGTENEQFF

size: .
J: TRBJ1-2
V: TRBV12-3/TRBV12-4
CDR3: CASSFQGADVGYTF

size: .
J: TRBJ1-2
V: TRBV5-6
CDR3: CASSLGAPTF

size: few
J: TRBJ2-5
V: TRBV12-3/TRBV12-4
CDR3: CASSLAEIQETQYF

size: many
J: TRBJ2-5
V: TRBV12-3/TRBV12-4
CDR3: CASSRRSQETQYF

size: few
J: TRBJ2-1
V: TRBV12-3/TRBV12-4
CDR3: CASTPGTGGLNEQFF

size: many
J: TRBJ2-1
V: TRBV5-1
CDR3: CASSLSVTYNEQFF

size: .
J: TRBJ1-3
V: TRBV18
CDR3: CASSPPDRSSGNTIYF